Given below is one TCR beta chain in context. This entry belongs to a study of control samples from healthy donors and cancer patients. The CDR3 runs to 14 residues. The V gene lost 5 bases and the J gene lost 4 bases, with 14 bases spanning the gap. Germline V lookup: CDR1 LNHDA, CDR2 SQIVND (reference sequence). Assay: immunoSEQ multiplex PCR; the TCRdb copy retains only in-frame clones and omits some. The table has roughly 86,000 clones, 91% seen once. This chain links TRBV19 with TRBJ1-2, with a tentative D call TRBD1 (6 bases). Sequencing was done on a sample of blood. This TCR derives from a man aged 30 to 45 in good health. Here the CDR3 reads CASSPGTRGYGYTF. The CDR3 DNA reads as TGTGCCAGTAGTCCCGGGACACGGGGCTATGGCTACACCTTC.